This TCR beta chain was captured by sequencing in a study of radiation and T cells in renal cell carcinoma. Study in general: Nephrectomy followed 15 Gy stereotactic body radiation by 4 weeks.

The sample holds a few counts of this clone. V lost 4 bases to trimming and J lost 3 bases; unmatched junction nucleotides: 13. The CDR3 contains 18 residues. Germline CDR1 is SGHRS and CDR2 is YFSETQ. Assay used: immunoSEQ multiplex PCR; TCRdb lists only in-frame clones, some missing. The sample has 70,000 to 100,000 clones; over 75% are singletons. Indicated time point: baseline pretreatment blood. Treatment given: 15 Gy SBRT to primary tumor, nephrectomy 4 weeks later. This receptor was taken from a man aged 60-69 years with renal cell carcinoma. Sequencing was performed on blood, taken from a patient whose treatment included radiotherapy and nephrectomy. The chain recombines TRBV5-1 with TRBJ2-6; 7 bases align to TRBD1. The CDR3 spells CASSLGTGVGVGANVLTF. DNA for the CDR3: TGCGCCAGCAGCCTCGGAACAGGGGTAGGTGTTGGGGCCAACGTCCTGACTTTC.